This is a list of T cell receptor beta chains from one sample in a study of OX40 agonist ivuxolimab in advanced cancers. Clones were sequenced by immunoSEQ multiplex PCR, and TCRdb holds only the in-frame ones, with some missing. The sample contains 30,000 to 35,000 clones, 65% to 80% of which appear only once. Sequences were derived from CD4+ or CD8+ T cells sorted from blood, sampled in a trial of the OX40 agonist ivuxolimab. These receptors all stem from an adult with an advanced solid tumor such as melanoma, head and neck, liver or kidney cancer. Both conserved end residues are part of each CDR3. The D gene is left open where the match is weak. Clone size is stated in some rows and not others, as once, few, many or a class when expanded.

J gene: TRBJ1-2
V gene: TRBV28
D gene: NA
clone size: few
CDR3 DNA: TGTGCCAGCGGACAGTATGGCTACACCTTC
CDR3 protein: CASGQYGYTF

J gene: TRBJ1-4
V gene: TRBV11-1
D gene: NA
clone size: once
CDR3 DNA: TGTGCCAGCAGCCCGGCGACAGTGAATAATGAAAAACTGTTTTTT
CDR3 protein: CASSPATVNNEKLFF

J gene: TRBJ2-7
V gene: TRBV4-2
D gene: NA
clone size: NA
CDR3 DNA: TGTGCCAGCAGCCAAGAGGGGCTAGCCTCCTACGAGCAGTACTTC
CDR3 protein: CASSQEGLASYEQYF

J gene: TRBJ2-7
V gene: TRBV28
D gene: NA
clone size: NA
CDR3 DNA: TGTGCCAGCAGTTTGACGGCTGGGGGCGAGCAGTACTTC
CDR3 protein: CASSLTAGGEQYF

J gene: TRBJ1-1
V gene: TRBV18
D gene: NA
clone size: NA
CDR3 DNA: TGTGCCAGCTCATTTTCCCGGGAGTCTGAAGCTTTCTTT
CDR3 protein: CASSFSRESEAFF

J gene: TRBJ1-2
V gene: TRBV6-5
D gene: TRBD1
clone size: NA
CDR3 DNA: TGTGCCAGCAGTTACGGGGACAGCCCTAACTATGGCTACACCTTC
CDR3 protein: CASSYGDSPNYGYTF

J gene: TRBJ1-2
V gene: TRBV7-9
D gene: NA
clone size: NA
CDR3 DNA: TGTGCCAGCAGCTGGGTGGGTGGCTACACCTTC
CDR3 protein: CASSWVGGYTF

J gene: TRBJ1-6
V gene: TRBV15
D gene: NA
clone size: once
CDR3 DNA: TGTGCCACCAGCAGAGATCAGGGCAGCTCCTATAATTCACCCCTCCACTTT
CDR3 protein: CATSRDQGSSYNSPLHF

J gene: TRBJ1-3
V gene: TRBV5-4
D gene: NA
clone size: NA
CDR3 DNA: TGTGCCAGCAGCCAAACAAAGGGGGGGGCAAACACCATATATTTT
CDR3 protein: CASSQTKGGANTIYF

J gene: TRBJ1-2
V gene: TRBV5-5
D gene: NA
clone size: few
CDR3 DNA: TGTGCCAGCAGCCCGCAGACAGCTAACTATGGCTACACCTTC
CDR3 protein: CASSPQTANYGYTF

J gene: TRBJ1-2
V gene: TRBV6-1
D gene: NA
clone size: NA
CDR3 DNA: TGTGCCAGCAGTGAAGCTATCGCGGCAGGACTGTTGGATGGCTACACCTTC
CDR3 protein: CASSEAIAAGLLDGYTF

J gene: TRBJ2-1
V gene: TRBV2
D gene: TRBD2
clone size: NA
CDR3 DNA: TGTGCCAGCAGCGGACTAGCGGGGGGGAATGAGCAGTTCTTC
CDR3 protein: CASSGLAGGNEQFF

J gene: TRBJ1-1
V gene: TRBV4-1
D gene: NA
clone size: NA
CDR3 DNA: TGCGCCAGCAGGGATCAGGGCAAGAACACTGAAGCTTTCTTT
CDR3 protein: CASRDQGKNTEAFF

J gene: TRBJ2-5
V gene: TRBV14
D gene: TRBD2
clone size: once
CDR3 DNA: TGTGCCAGCAGCCAAGTACTAGCGGCGTACCAAGAGACCCAGTACTTC
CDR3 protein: CASSQVLAAYQETQYF

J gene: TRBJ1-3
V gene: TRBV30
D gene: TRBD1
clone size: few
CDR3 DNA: TGTGCCTGGAGTCCCGGGACAGCAGGAAACACCATATATTTT
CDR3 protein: CAWSPGTAGNTIYF

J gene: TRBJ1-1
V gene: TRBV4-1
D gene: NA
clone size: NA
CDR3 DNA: TGCGCCAGCAGCCAAGAGGAAAGGATGAACACTGAAGCTTTCTTT
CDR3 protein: CASSQEERMNTEAFF

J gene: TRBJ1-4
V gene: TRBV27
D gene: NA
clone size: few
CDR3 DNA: TGTGCCAGCAGTTTATCAGGGGTAGGAAAACTGTTTTTT
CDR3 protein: CASSLSGVGKLFF

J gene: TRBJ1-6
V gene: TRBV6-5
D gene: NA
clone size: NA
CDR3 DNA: TGTGCCAGCGGTAAACCCAAGCATTCACCCCTCCACTTT
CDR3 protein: CASGKPKHSPLHF

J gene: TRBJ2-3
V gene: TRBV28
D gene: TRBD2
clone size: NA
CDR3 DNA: TGTGCCAGCAGTTTGGGGACTAGCGGGGGGGAACTCACAGATACGCAGTATTTT
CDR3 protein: CASSLGTSGGELTDTQYF

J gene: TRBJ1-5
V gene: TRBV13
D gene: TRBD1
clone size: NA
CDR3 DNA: TGTGCCAGCAGCCTCGGACAGGGGGATCAGCCCCAGCATTTT
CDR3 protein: CASSLGQGDQPQHF

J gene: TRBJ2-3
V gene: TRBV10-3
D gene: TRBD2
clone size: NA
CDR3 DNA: TGTGCCATCAGTGGTCAGGCGGGGGGAGGTACGCAGTATTTT
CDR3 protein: CAISGQAGGGTQYF

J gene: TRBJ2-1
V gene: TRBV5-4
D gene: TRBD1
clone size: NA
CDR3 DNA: TGTGCCAGCAGCTTCCAGGGGGCCCGCGGAATCGAGTTCTTC
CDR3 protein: CASSFQGARGIEFF

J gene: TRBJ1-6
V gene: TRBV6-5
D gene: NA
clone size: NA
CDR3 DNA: TGTGCCAGCAGCAGTAACGTTAATTCACCCCTCCACTTT
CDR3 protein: CASSSNVNSPLHF

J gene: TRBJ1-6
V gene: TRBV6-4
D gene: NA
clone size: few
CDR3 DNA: TGTGCCAGCAGTGACTCGATGAAGGCCCTCCACTTT
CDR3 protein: CASSDSMKALHF

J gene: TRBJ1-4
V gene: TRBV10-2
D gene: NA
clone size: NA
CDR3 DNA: TGCGCCAGCAGACACGACAGTCTTAATGAAAAACTGTTTTTT
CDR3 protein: CASRHDSLNEKLFF

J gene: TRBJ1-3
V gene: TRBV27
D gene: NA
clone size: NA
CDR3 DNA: TGTGCCAGCAGTTTTAGGGGAGGGAGGTCTGGAAACACCATATATTTT
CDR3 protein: CASSFRGGRSGNTIYF

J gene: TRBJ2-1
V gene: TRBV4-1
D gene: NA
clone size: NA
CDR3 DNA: TGCGCCAGCAGCCAAGGTCTCGGATGGGATGAGCAGTTCTTC
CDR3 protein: CASSQGLGWDEQFF

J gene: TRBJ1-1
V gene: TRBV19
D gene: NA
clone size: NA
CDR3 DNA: TGTGCCAGTAGTATCTCGGCGAACACTGAAGCTTTCTTT
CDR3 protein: CASSISANTEAFF

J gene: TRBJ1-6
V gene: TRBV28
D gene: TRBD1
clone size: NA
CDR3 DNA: TGTGCCAGCAGTCCCTCGACAGGGAGCTCCTATAATTCACCCCTCCACTTT
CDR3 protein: CASSPSTGSSYNSPLHF

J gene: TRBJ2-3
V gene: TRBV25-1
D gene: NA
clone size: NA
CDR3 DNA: TGTGCCAGCAGTGTGGGGGGGGCAACAGATACGCAGTATTTT
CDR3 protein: CASSVGGATDTQYF

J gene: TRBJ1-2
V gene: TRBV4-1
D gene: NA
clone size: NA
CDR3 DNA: TGCGCCAGCAGCCAAGGGGGGGGTTTGGACACAAACTATGGCTACACCTTC
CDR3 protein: CASSQGGGLDTNYGYTF

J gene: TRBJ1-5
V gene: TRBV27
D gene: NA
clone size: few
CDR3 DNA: TGTGCCAGCAGTTTTACCCTCAATCAGCCCCAGCATTTT
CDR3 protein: CASSFTLNQPQHF

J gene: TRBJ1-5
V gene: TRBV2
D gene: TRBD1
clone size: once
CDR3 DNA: TGTGCCAGCAACCGACAGGGGGTAGGCAATCAGCCCCAGCATTTT
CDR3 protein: CASNRQGVGNQPQHF